This T cell receptor beta chain is drawn from a study of blood T cells in healthy people across ages. It was with a sample-barcoded 5' primer and a J-beta primer mix that a second PCR of about 6 to 12 cycles was run. TCRdb reprocessed the 5' RACE reads with MiXCR, giving one entry per CDR3 protein. The table lists 1.5 million to 2 million distinct CDR3 sequences, around 40% of them singletons. In its sample, this clonotype was seen a few times. Donors were systemically healthy Caucasian individuals from Russia aged roughly 6 to 95 years. Total RNA, at least 5.5 micrograms per sample, came from PBMCs. The sequence came from a human donor in good health. Sequenced material: blood.

In nucleotides, the CDR3 is TGTGCCAGCAGCCCCGATAGCGGGGGCGCAACCAATGAGCAGTTCTTC. Amino acids: CASSPDSGGATNEQFF. The V call is TRBV7-2, the J call TRBJ2-1, with 9 bases aligning to TRBD2. Germline V lookup: CDR1 SGHTA, CDR2 FQGNSA. CDR3 size: 16 residues. Unmatched junction bases numbered 11, after V lost 5 bases and J lost 6 bases.